The 19 T cell receptor beta chains below were found in one sample sequenced in a study of metastatic and nonmetastatic thyroid tumors. TCRdb reprocessed the PCR reads using MiXCR. The top ten clones hold 3.3% of a sample with 15,000 to 25,000 clones, roughly 27% of them seen once. Every patient was untreated before thyroid surgery. Sequencing used blood. The receptors here all came from a male donor with papillary thyroid cancer or a benign thyroid nodule (not recorded which). Some clones in this sample may be carry-over from other donors' samples.

The chain couples TRBV7-8 to TRBJ2-2; 12 bases align to TRBD2. Germline V gene sequence: CDR1 SGHVS, CDR2 FQNEAQ. V gave up 3 bases and J gave up 5 bases; unmatched junction bases: 10. The CDR3 is 18 residues long. The CDR3 is CASSFTSGGKKVTGELFF. Here the CDR3 DNA reads TGTGCCAGCAGCTTCACTAGCGGGGGGAAGAAAGTGACCGGGGAGCTGTTTTTT.

Relative to its sample, this clone is medium-sized. The rearrangement joins TRBV4-1 to TRBJ1-3; 8 positions agree with TRBD1. Germline V gene sequence: CDR1 MGHRA, CDR2 YSYEKL. CDR3 length: 15 amino acids. The V gene end was trimmed by 4 bases and the J gene end by 4 bases; junction bases not matched to a gene: 6. CDR3 coding DNA: TGCGCCAGCAGCCCCTCCCGGACAGGGGGAAACACCATATATTTT. Its protein is CASSPSRTGGNTIYF.

By frequency in the sample, this clone is medium-sized. The chain employs TRBV6-1 and TRBJ2-7, with unresolved D. The V end was cut by 6 bases, the J end by 2 bases, with 8 bases between. The CDR3 contains 12 residues. Per germline, CDR1 MNHNS and CDR2 SASEGT. CDR3 nucleotide sequence: TGTGCCAGCAGACCCAACCCCTACGAGCAGTACTTC. As protein: CASRPNPYEQYF.

This clone was recorded only once. Relative to the germline gene, one junction end is altered; a read error may explain this. The V and J genes are TRBV9 and TRBJ2-7, with unresolved D. This CDR3 is 15 amino acids long. Germline-derived CDR1 and CDR2 are SGDLS and YYNGEE. This CDR3 is CASSVGGTDHYGQYF. In DNA form, the CDR3 reads TGTGCCAGCAGCGTAGGGGGTACCGACCACTACGGGCAGTACTTC.

This chain links TRBV20-1 with TRBJ2-2, with D possibly TRBD2 on 6 matching bases. CDR3 length: 12 amino acids. The germline CDR1 and CDR2 sequences are DFQATT and SNEGSKA (reference sequence). The ends were cut back, 5 bases at V and 4 bases at J, with 8 bases in the middle. The CDR3 DNA sequence: TGCAGTGCTGGGGGAGGCACCGGGGAGCTGTTTTTT. Protein sequence: CSAGGGTGELFF.

V usage is TRBV5-1 and J usage is TRBJ2-3, with 9 bases fitting TRBD1. Looked up from germline, CDR1 is SGHRS and CDR2 is YFSETQ. J was trimmed by 2 bases and V by 2 bases; bases with no gene match: 6. The CDR3 extends over 16 amino acids. This CDR3 is CASSLEQGALTDTQYF. CDR3 DNA: TGCGCCAGCAGCTTAGAACAGGGGGCTCTCACAGATACGCAGTATTTT.

The chain is built from TRBV10-3 and TRBJ2-3; D not certain. Trimming pared 3 bases from V and 8 bases from J, leaving 9 bases between. CDR3 length: 12 amino acids. From germline, CDR1 is ENHRY and CDR2 SYGVKD. CDR3 bases: TGTGCCATCAGTGACGGGTCAGGTACGCAGTATTTT. Translated, it gives CAISDGSGTQYF.

In its sample, this clone is medium-sized (0.01 to 0.1%). The rearrangement joins TRBV19 to TRBJ2-2; TRBD1 is a possible D gene (6 bases). The ends were cut back, 8 bases at V and 5 bases at J, with 21 bases in the middle. The CDR3 is 16 amino acids. CDR1 LNHDA and CDR2 SQIVND come from the germline V gene (reference sequence). As DNA, the CDR3 is TGTGCCAGTGGACCAAATCAGGGGAGTGGTACCGGGGAGCTGTTTTTT. Amino acids: CASGPNQGSGTGELFF.

The chain employs TRBV20-1 and TRBJ1-2; 9 bases fit TRBD1. From germline, CDR1 is DFQATT and CDR2 SNEGSKA (reference sequence). This CDR3 spans 12 amino acids. The ends lost 5 bases at V and 7 bases at J; junction bases unmatched: 5. The CDR3 bases are TGCAGTGCTTTGGGACAGGGCGCTGGCTACACCTTC. It codes for CSALGQGAGYTF.

This clone is a singleton in its sample. V gene TRBV28 combines with J gene TRBJ2-5; unclear D gene. Germline CDR1 reads MDHEN; CDR2 reads SYDVKM. This CDR3 contains 11 residues. Trimming shortened V by 8 bases and J by 5 bases, and 9 bases separated the two germline ends. CDR3 amino acids: CASYRRETQYF. CDR3 DNA: TGTGCCAGCTATAGGCGGGAGACCCAGTACTTC.

By frequency in the sample, this clone is medium-sized. The chain links TRBV10-1 to TRBJ2-7, with 7 bases lining up with TRBD1. The CDR3 runs 13 residues. Germline loops: CDR1 WNHNN, CDR2 SYGVQD (reference sequence). Trimming removed 6 bases from V and 1 base from J; junction bases left unmatched: 3. CDR3: CASSGDSSYEQYF. The CDR3 DNA reads as TGCGCCAGCAGCGGGGACAGTTCCTACGAGCAGTACTTC.

By sample share, this clone is medium-sized (0.01 to 0.1%). The chain uses TRBV28 and TRBJ1-3; D call uncertain. V was trimmed by 6 bases and J by 0 bases, leaving 6 bases between them. CDR1 and CDR2 from the germline V gene are MDHEN and SYDVKM. The CDR3 covers 13 residues. CDR3 bases: TGTGCCAGCAGGTGGATCTCTGGAAACACCATATATTTT. It specifies CASRWISGNTIYF.

The V gene is TRBV6-6, the J gene TRBJ2-7, with D unclear. Per the germline V gene, CDR1 is MNHNY and CDR2 is SVGAGI (reference sequence). The CDR3 has 15 residues. V lost 0 bases to trimming and J lost 0 bases, with 9 bases between them. The CDR3 loop reads CASSYSISLSYEQYF. As DNA, the CDR3 is TGTGCCAGCAGTTACTCGATTTCTCTCTCCTACGAGCAGTACTTC.

This clone was recorded many times. V usage is TRBV5-4 and J usage is TRBJ2-7, with 13 bases aligning to TRBD2. CDR3 length: 16 residues. In germline, CDR1 is SGHNT, CDR2 YYREEE (reference sequence). V was pared by 4 bases and J by 0 bases, with 4 bases of the junction left unmatched. CDR3 DNA: TGTGCCAGCAGCAAGGGACTAGCGGGAAGCTCCTACGAGCAGTACTTC. It codes for CASSKGLAGSSYEQYF.

This clone was counted only a few times. This sequence joins TRBV18 and TRBJ1-1; D is unclear. Between the trimmed V and J ends, which lost 0 bases and 8 bases, there was a span of 7 bases. Germline CDR1 and CDR2: KGHSH and LQKENI. The CDR3 runs to 12 residues. As DNA, the CDR3 is TGTGCCAGCTCACCACCGATGGGGGAAGCTTTCTTT. Translating it yields CASSPPMGEAFF.

This clone has just a few counts. This rearrangement joins TRBV19 to TRBJ2-1, with 13 bases that match TRBD2. The junction had 6 bases not matched to a gene; V was cut back by 5 bases and J by 8 bases. This CDR3 is built from 15 residues. Germline CDR1 and CDR2: LNHDA and SQIVND (reference sequence). The CDR3 region has the DNA TGTGCCAGTAGTTCCCGGACTAGCGGGAGTGATGAGCAGTTCTTC. The encoded protein is CASSSRTSGSDEQFF. Full variable domain (rest looked up from reference TRBV19 and TRBJ2-1): DGGITQSPKYLFRKEGQNVTLSCEQNLNHDAMYWYRQDPGQGLRLIYYSQIVNDFQKGDIAEGYSVSREKKESFPLTVTSAQKNPTAFYLCASSSRTSGSDEQFFGPGTRLTVL.

In its sample, this clone was seen many times. J is TRBJ2-3 and V is TRBV30; a possible D gene is TRBD2 (6 bases). The CDR3 runs to 15 residues. V lost 2 bases and J lost 3, with 15 bases in between. Germline V gene sequence: CDR1 GTSNPN, CDR2 SVGIG (reference sequence). The CDR3 coding sequence is TGTGCCTGGAGTAGTCGGGACTCCTTTACAGATACGCAGTATTTT. It codes for CAWSSRDSFTDTQYF.

By share, this clone counts as medium-sized (0.01 to 0.1%). This sequence joins TRBV5-1 and TRBJ2-1, with D possibly being TRBD1 (6 bases). CDR3 length equals 13 residues. V lost 9 bases to trimming and J lost 3 bases, with 13 bases between them. CDR1 and CDR2 (germline): SGHRS, YFSETQ. The CDR3 loop is CATQSDSYNEQFF. Here the CDR3 DNA reads TGCGCCACCCAGTCGGACAGCTACAATGAGCAGTTCTTC.

This clone was seen at least ten times. The rearrangement uses TRBV29-1 and TRBJ2-5, with D unclear. CDR1 SQVTM and CDR2 ANQGSEA come from the germline V gene. V lost 5 bases and J 4 bases, leaving 8 bases between the germline ends. This CDR3 spans 11 amino acids. The CDR3 nucleotides read TGCAGCGTTTGGCCGCGAGAGACCCAGTACTTC. Translated, it gives CSVWPRETQYF.